These 7 T cell receptor beta chains were sequenced from one sample in a study of T cell repertoires in cytomegalovirus infection (dated 2019 in TCRdb). The sequencer was an Illumina HiSeq 1500. TCRdb applied fastp at Q25 and MiXCR to the public reads, then kept only in-frame beta chains. Rows are combined by CDR3 protein, so each entry shows the most common genes and DNA. The table for this sample lists hundreds of thousands of distinct CDR3 sequences; more than 8% of them were counted only once. The ten most abundant clones make up around 4% of the sample. Sequenced sample: PBMCs. These receptors all come from a human donor in good health (CMV status not recorded). Some clones in this sample may be carry-over from other donors' samples.

The chain couples TRBV6-2 or TRBV6-3 to TRBJ1-1; TRBD1 might be the D (6 bases). The CDR3 contains 12 residues. The germline V and J ends were trimmed by 2 bases and 11 bases, with 12 bases remaining between them. CDR1 and CDR2 (germline): MNHEY, SVGEGT. The CDR3, as DNA: TGTGCCAGCAGTTACGTATGGGGGGCTGCTTTCTTT. This codes for CASSYVWGAAFF.

This clonotype was recorded at least ten times. The rearrangement links TRBV7-2 to TRBJ1-1; a weak D match, TRBD1 (6 bases). CDR3 length: 13 residues. From germline, CDR1 is SGHTA and CDR2 FQGNSA. V shed 5 bases and J shed 5 bases, with 12 bases lying between them. CDR3 in amino acids: CASSRGGWTEAFF. The CDR3 DNA sequence: TGTGCCAGCAGCCGAGGGGGGTGGACTGAAGCTTTCTTT.

The chain carries TRBV30 and TRBJ2-1, with D possibly TRBD1 on 6 matching bases. CDR1 GTSNPN and CDR2 SVGIG come from the germline V gene (reference sequence). V was pared by 0 bases and J by 6 bases, with 15 bases between. This CDR3 contains 15 residues. CDR3 protein: CAWSVGGSMVNEQFF. In DNA, the CDR3 is TGTGCCTGGAGTGTAGGGGGTTCAATGGTCAATGAGCAGTTCTTC.

This clonotype was picked up a small number of times. The chain carries TRBV19 and TRBJ2-3; possibly TRBD2 for D (6 bases). CDR3 length: 15 amino acids. V lost 3 bases, J lost 0 bases, and 10 bases lay in between. CDR1 LNHDA and CDR2 SQIVND come from the germline V gene (reference sequence). The CDR3 sequence is CASSIRDSSTDTQYF. DNA for the CDR3: TGTGCCAGTAGTATCAGGGACTCTAGCACAGATACGCAGTATTTT.

This clonotype occurred many times. This rearrangement joins TRBV4-2 to TRBJ2-7, with 10 nucleotides matching TRBD2. Germline V CDR1 and CDR2: LGHNA, YNFKEQ. The CDR3 spans 16 residues. Germline trimming cut 3 bases from V and 0 bases from J; bases unmatched to any gene: 5. In DNA, the CDR3 is TGTGCCAGCAGCCATACCGGGACTAGCGACTCCTACGAGCAGTACTTC. Amino acids: CASSHTGTSDSYEQYF.

The genes are TRBV28 and TRBJ2-6; D may be TRBD2 (5 bases). Germline V gives CDR1 MDHEN, CDR2 SYDVKM. Between the trimmed V and J ends, which lost 2 bases and 4 bases, there was a span of 9 bases. This CDR3 has 15 amino acids. CDR3 region: CASSLRGRGANVLTF. DNA for the CDR3: TGTGCCAGCAGTTTAAGAGGGAGAGGGGCCAACGTCCTGACTTTC.

This clonotype occurred many times. The chain links TRBV7-2 to TRBJ2-1; 7 bases are a match to TRBD2. This CDR3 is built from 16 residues. V lost 4 bases to trimming and J lost 0 bases; unmatched junction nucleotides: 6. The germline V gene has CDR1 SGHTA and CDR2 FQGNSA. DNA for the CDR3: TGTGCCAGCAGCTCCTCCGGGACTATCTCCTACAATGAGCAGTTCTTC. Residues: CASSSSGTISYNEQFF.